These 27 T cell receptor beta chains were all obtained from the same sample, sequenced in a study of blood T cell repertoires in COVID-19. Measured with immunoSEQ multiplex PCR; TCRdb has only the in-frame clones, and not every one. The profile shows approximately 180,000 clones, around 73% of them singletons. The sequencing sample was made of PBMCs or T cells enriched from blood (not recorded which). Receptors originate from a woman aged 45-65 years who had recovered from COVID-19.

This clone was seen a single time. This chain uses TRBV7-3 with TRBJ2-3, with 10 bases lining up with TRBD2. The J segment lost 4 bases and the V segment lost 4 bases, leaving 11 bases of the junction unmatched. CDR1 is SGHTA, CDR2 FQGTGA, per germline. The CDR3 spans 17 residues. The CDR3 here is CASSSGASGRSADTQYF. The CDR3 region has the DNA TGTGCCAGCAGCTCGGGAGCTAGCGGGAGATCTGCAGATACGCAGTATTTT.

This chain connects TRBV5-8 to TRBJ2-3; perhaps TRBD1 as D (5 bases). Germline CDR1 SGHTS, CDR2 YDEGEE. Deletions cut 0 bases from V and 9 bases from J, with 17 bases between. The CDR3 extends over 15 amino acids. In DNA, the CDR3 is TGTGCCAGCAGCTTGGAGCAGGGCCAGTCATACACGCAGTATTTT. Residues: CASSLEQGQSYTQYF.

The genes are TRBV12-3 or TRBV12-4 and TRBJ1-1; 7 bases match TRBD1. The CDR3 length is 13 residues. V lost 10 bases to trimming and J lost 11 bases; unmatched junction nucleotides: 16. The CDR3 nucleotides read TGTGCCACAACCCTAGTTGGGACAGCCGGGGCTTTCTTT. As protein: CATTLVGTAGAFF.

This chain joins TRBV23-1 and TRBJ1-1; 8 positions agree with TRBD1. TRBV23-1 is annotated as an ORF whose role is uncertain. This CDR3 is built from 18 residues. The trim removed 0 bases at V and 6 bases at J, leaving 15 bases unmatched. CDR3 coding DNA: TGCGCCAGCAGTCAATCGGGGGCACAGGGGGAAAAAACGGCTGAAGCTTTCTTT. Protein sequence: CASSQSGAQGEKTAEAFF.

The rearrangement links TRBV27 to TRBJ2-2; TRBD1 aligns across 7 bases. Germline V gives CDR1 MNHEY, CDR2 SMNVEV (reference sequence). The CDR3 length is 15 residues. V shed 6 bases and J 4 bases; nucleotides not matched to a gene: 8. The CDR3 loop is CASSPGTAPTGELFF. In DNA, the CDR3 is TGTGCCAGCAGCCCCGGGACAGCGCCCACCGGGGAGCTGTTTTTT.

The chain couples TRBV28 to TRBJ2-2, with TRBD1 matching 8 bases. CDR1 and CDR2 from the germline V gene are MDHEN and SYDVKM. The CDR3 runs 18 residues. The trim removed 2 bases at V and 1 base at J, leaving 9 bases unmatched. The DNA for the CDR3 is TGTGCCAGCAGTTTAATAGGGACAGGTGGGAAGAACACCGGGGAGCTGTTTTTT. Its translation: CASSLIGTGGKNTGELFF.

V is TRBV28 and J is TRBJ1-5; D is ambiguous. This CDR3 spans 15 amino acids. The germline CDR1 and CDR2 sequences are MDHEN and SYDVKM. The V and J ends lost 1 base and 0 bases respectively, with 7 bases between them. CDR3 nucleotides: TGTGCCAGCAGTTTATTAGAATATAGCAATCAGCCCCAGCATTTT. Protein: CASSLLEYSNQPQHF.

J is TRBJ1-5 and V is TRBV28; D unresolved. The CDR3 sequence is 12 residues long. V was clipped by 1 base and J by 7 bases, with 5 bases between them. CDR1 is MDHEN and CDR2 is SYDVKM in the germline V gene. The CDR3 DNA reads TGTGCCAGCAGTTTATCTGGCCAGCCCCAGCATTTT. Amino acids: CASSLSGQPQHF.

The V call is TRBV9, the J call TRBJ2-6; 16 bases align to TRBD2. Germline V gene data show CDR1 as SGDLS and CDR2 as YYNGEE. V was pared by 4 bases and J by 2 bases, with 3 bases of the junction left unmatched. The CDR3 is made up of 18 amino acids. The CDR3 protein is CASSPGTSGRAGANVLTF. In nucleotides, the CDR3 is TGTGCCAGCAGCCCCGGGACTAGCGGGAGGGCTGGGGCCAACGTCCTGACTTTC. Full variable domain (outside the CDR3, taken from reference TRBV9 and TRBJ2-6): DSGVTQTPKHLITATGQRVTLRCSPRSGDLSVYWYQQSLDQGLQFLIQYYNGEERAKGNILERFSAQQFPDLHSELNLSSLELGDSALYFCASSPGTSGRAGANVLTFGAGSRLTVL.

The genes are TRBV7-7 and TRBJ2-5, with TRBD1 identical over 9 bases. The J segment lost 3 bases and the V segment lost 5 bases, leaving 7 bases of the junction unmatched. Germline CDR1 SSHAT, CDR2 FNYEAQ (reference sequence). CDR3 length equals 15 residues. CDR3 region: CASSTDRGIEETQYF. CDR3 DNA sequence: TGTGCCAGCAGCACCGACAGGGGGATAGAAGAGACCCAGTACTTC.

This clone was picked up a small number of times. The V gene is TRBV7-2, the J gene TRBJ1-3, with D tentatively TRBD1 (5 bases). Germline CDR1 SGHTA, CDR2 FQGNSA. There are 15 residues in the CDR3. V gave up 5 bases and J gave up 4 bases, with 15 bases separating them. The DNA for the CDR3 is TGTGCCAGCAGCCCTTCGTGGGGCGCGGGAAACACCATATATTTT. Its protein is CASSPSWGAGNTIYF.

The chain employs TRBV7-9 and TRBJ2-5; a weak D match, TRBD2 (5 bases). Germline values: CDR1 SEHNR, CDR2 FQNEAQ (reference sequence). CDR3 length: 13 residues. The ends were cut back, 4 bases at V and 4 bases at J, with 10 bases in the middle. The CDR3 is CASSSELGETQYF. CDR3 sequence (DNA): TGTGCCAGCAGCTCGGAACTAGGAGAGACCCAGTACTTC.

This chain connects TRBV4-2 to TRBJ2-5; TRBD2 might be the D (6 bases). CDR3 length equals 14 residues. Trimming pared 4 bases from V and 4 bases from J, leaving 13 bases between. Germline values: CDR1 LGHNA, CDR2 YNFKEQ. The CDR3 region is CASSLASDPETQYF. The CDR3 DNA follows: TGTGCCAGCAGCCTTGCTAGCGATCCAGAGACCCAGTACTTC.

The chain employs TRBV4-1 and TRBJ1-2, with D maybe TRBD1 (5 bases). Trimming stripped 0 bases from V and 5 bases from J, with 19 bases between. The CDR3 totals 17 residues. The germline V gene has CDR1 MGHRA and CDR2 YSYEKL. Written as DNA, the CDR3 is TGCGCCAGCAGCCAAGATACGGTATCAGGGCAAACGTATGGCTACACCTTC. It yields the protein CASSQDTVSGQTYGYTF.

On this clone itself: One junction end disagrees with the germline gene, perhaps due to a read error. The identical CDR3 is also encoded by other nucleotide sequences in the sample. The chain uses TRBV12-3 or TRBV12-4 and TRBJ1-1, with D unresolved. There are 13 residues in the CDR3. For the CDR3, the DNA is TGTGCTAGCAGCCTCCAGGTGGACACTGAAGCTTTCTTT. This translates into CASSLQVDTEAFF.

The chain couples TRBV7-3 to TRBJ2-2, with 9 bases matching TRBD2. The V gene's germline CDR1 is SGHTA and CDR2 FQGTGA. The V gene end was trimmed by 5 bases and the J gene end by 2 bases; junction bases not matched to a gene: 15. CDR3 size: 19 residues. The CDR3 coding sequence is TGTGCCAGCAGCCCCCGGCCCGTTGGCCTAGCGGGAAACACCGGGGAGCTGTTTTTT. The encoded protein is CASSPRPVGLAGNTGELFF.

The chain combines TRBV5-4 with TRBJ2-7; no reliable D call. Per germline, CDR1 SGHNT and CDR2 YYREEE (reference sequence). The CDR3 has 14 amino acids. Trimming shortened V by 3 bases and J by 7 bases, and 17 bases separated the two germline ends. The CDR3 loop is CASSSDGSPREQYF. The CDR3, as DNA: TGTGCCAGCAGCTCTGACGGATCACCGCGGGAGCAGTACTTC.

This clone has just one count. This chain joins TRBV2 and TRBJ2-7, with TRBD1 as a possible D gene (5 bases). V gave up 7 bases and J gave up 9 bases, with 13 bases separating them. Germline V gene data show CDR1 as SNHLY and CDR2 as FYNNEI. CDR3 length: 11 residues. The CDR3 is CASNQQRGQYF. CDR3 nucleotides: TGTGCCAGCAATCAGCAAAGGGGGCAGTACTTC.

This chain uses TRBV10-3 with TRBJ2-1; TRBD2 matches at 8 bases. The V gene's germline CDR1 is ENHRY and CDR2 SYGVKD. V lost 10 bases and J lost 10; bases outside the gene matches: 12. CDR3 length: 13 residues. This chain's CDR3 is CATQDSGAQEQFF. CDR3 nucleotide sequence: TGTGCCACCCAAGATAGCGGGGCACAAGAGCAGTTCTTC.

The chain recombines TRBV3-1 (or the pseudogene TRBV3-2) with TRBJ2-5; no clear D gene. CDR3 size: 13 residues. Germline loops: CDR1 LGHDT, CDR2 YNNKEL (reference sequence). Trimming removed 10 bases from V and 2 bases from J, with 14 bases in between. CDR3 amino acids: CATTRGVQETQYF. DNA of the CDR3: TGTGCCACCACCCGAGGTGTTCAAGAGACCCAGTACTTC.

In DNA, the CDR3 is TGTGCCAGCAGCTTAGGGGGGGGACACCATGGCTACACCTTC. Its protein product is CASSLGGGHHGYTF. The gene calls are TRBV7-9 and TRBJ1-2; tentative D call: TRBD1 (6 bases). This CDR3 region has 14 residues. Trimming removed 1 base at V and 6 bases at J, with 12 bases between. The germline V gene encodes CDR1 SEHNR and CDR2 FQNEAQ (reference sequence).

This chain joins TRBV7-8 and TRBJ2-2; 8 bases agree with TRBD1. Germline V lookup: CDR1 SGHVS, CDR2 FQNEAQ. J lost 3 bases, V lost 3 bases, and 0 bases had no gene match. This CDR3 contains 14 residues. DNA for the CDR3: TGTGCCAGCAGCTTGGGACAGGACACCGGGGAGCTGTTTTTT. It is translated as CASSLGQDTGELFF.

This chain links TRBV28 with TRBJ2-3; D is unresolved. There are 12 residues in the CDR3. CDR1 and CDR2 from the germline V gene are MDHEN and SYDVKM. V gave up 2 bases and J gave up 6 bases, with 6 bases separating them. The CDR3 is CASSLLVDTQYF. The CDR3 coding sequence is TGTGCCAGCAGTTTACTAGTCGATACGCAGTATTTT.

The rearrangement uses TRBV5-3 and TRBJ1-1; 10 nucleotides align to TRBD1. TRBV5-3 is labeled an ORF, and its function is uncertain. The CDR3 has 19 amino acids. V dropped 0 bases and J dropped 3; count of bases not matched to a gene: 14. For the CDR3, the DNA is TGTGCCAGAAGCTTGGGACGACCGGGACAGGGGCCCGGGGACACTGAAGCTTTCTTT. Its translation: CARSLGRPGQGPGDTEAFF.

V is TRBV27 and J is TRBJ2-2; 8 nucleotides align to TRBD1. CDR1 MNHEY and CDR2 SMNVEV come from the germline V gene (reference sequence). Trimming cost V 5 bases and J 3 bases; bases outside gene matches: 11. CDR3 length: 17 amino acids. In nucleotides, the CDR3 is TGTGCCAGCAGTACCTACAGGGGGAGGTGGGACACCGGGGAGCTGTTTTTT. It yields the protein CASSTYRGRWDTGELFF.

The chain uses TRBV27 and TRBJ2-3, with 11 bases aligning to TRBD2. The germline V gene encodes CDR1 MNHEY and CDR2 SMNVEV (reference sequence). Trimming removed 8 bases from V and 4 bases from J; junction bases left unmatched: 8. This CDR3 has 15 amino acids. CDR3 amino acids: CASSSGLAVPDTQYF. Here the CDR3 DNA reads TGTGCCAGCTCCTCGGGACTAGCGGTCCCAGATACGCAGTATTTT.

The CDR3: CASSLRLRDSNQPQHF. CDR3 sequence (DNA): TGTGCCAGCAGCTTGCGGCTCAGGGATAGCAATCAGCCCCAGCATTTT. The J gene is TRBJ1-5, the V gene TRBV5-6; D perhaps matches TRBD1 (5 bases). V was pared by 1 base and J by 0 bases, with 11 bases between. This CDR3 comprises 16 residues. Germline loops: CDR1 SGHDT, CDR2 YYEEEE.